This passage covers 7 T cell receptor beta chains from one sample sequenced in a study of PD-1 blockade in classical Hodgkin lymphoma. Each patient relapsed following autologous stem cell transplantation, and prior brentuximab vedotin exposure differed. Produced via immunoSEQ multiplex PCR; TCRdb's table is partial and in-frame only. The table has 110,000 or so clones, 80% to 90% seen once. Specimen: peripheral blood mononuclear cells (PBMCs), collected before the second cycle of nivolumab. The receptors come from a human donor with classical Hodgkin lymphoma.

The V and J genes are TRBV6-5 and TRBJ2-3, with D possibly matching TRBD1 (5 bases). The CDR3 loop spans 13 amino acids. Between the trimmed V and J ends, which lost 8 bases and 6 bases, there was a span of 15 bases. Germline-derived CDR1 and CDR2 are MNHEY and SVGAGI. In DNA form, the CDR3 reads TGTGCCAGCTTAAGGGGCCTGGGGGATACGCAGTATTTT. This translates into CASLRGLGDTQYF.

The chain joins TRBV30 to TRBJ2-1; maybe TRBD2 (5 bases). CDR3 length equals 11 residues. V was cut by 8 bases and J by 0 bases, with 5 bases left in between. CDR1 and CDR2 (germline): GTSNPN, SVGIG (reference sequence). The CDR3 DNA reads TGTGCCCGGGACTCCTACAATGAGCAGTTCTTC. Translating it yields CARDSYNEQFF.

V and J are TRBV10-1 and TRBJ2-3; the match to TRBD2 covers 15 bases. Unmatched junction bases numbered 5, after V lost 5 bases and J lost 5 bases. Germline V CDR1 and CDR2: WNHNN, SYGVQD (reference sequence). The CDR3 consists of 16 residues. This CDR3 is CASSRTSGRAVDTQYF. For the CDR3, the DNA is TGCGCCAGCAGTCGGACTAGCGGGAGGGCCGTAGATACGCAGTATTTT.

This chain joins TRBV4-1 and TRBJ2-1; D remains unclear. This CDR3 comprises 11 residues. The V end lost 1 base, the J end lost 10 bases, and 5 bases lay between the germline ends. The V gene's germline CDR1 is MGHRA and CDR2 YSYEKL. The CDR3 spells CASSQVGEQFF. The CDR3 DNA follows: TGCGCCAGCAGCCAAGTCGGGGAGCAGTTCTTC.

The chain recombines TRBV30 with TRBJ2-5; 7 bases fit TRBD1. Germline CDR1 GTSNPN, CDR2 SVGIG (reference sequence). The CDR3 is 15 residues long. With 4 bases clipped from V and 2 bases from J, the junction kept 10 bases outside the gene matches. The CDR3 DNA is TGTGCCTGGAACAAGGGGGCGAGGGGTCAAGAGACCCAGTACTTC. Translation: CAWNKGARGQETQYF.

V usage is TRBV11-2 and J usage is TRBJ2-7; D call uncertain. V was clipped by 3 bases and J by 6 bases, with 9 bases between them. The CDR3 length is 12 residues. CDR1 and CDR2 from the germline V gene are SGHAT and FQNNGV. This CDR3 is CASSFPEAEQYF. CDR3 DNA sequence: TGTGCCAGCAGCTTCCCCGAAGCCGAGCAGTACTTC.

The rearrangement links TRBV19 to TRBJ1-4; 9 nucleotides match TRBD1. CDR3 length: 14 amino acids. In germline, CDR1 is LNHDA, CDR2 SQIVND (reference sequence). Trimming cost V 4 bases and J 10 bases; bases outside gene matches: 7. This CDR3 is CASSTRTGEAKLFF. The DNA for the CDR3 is TGTGCCAGTAGTACCCGGACAGGGGAGGCAAAACTGTTTTTT.